This entry lists 31 T cell receptor beta chains sequenced from one sample in a study of T cell clonotyping in hematopoietic cell transplantation. The repertoire was sequenced with immunoSEQ multiplex PCR; TCRdb's copy has only in-frame clones and lacks some. This table has about 6,800 clones, approximately 86% appearing once. Time point indicated: recipient sample about 28 days before transplant, after cytoreduction. The specimen was peripheral blood mononuclear cells, collected before stem cell transplant. These receptors all stem from a man under 40 with acute myeloid leukemia. Some clones in this sample may be carry-over from other donors' samples.

The chain uses TRBV30 and TRBJ2-5; D not resolved. The CDR3 runs 12 residues. Germline loops: CDR1 GTSNPN, CDR2 SVGIG (reference sequence). Trimming left V 4 bases short and J 7 bases short, with 13 bases between. The chain's CDR3 is CAWKTGSWTQYF. The CDR3, as DNA: TGTGCCTGGAAGACCGGCTCGTGGACCCAGTACTTC.

The chain recombines TRBV5-4 with TRBJ2-2; D might be TRBD1 (5 bases). CDR1 is SGHNT, CDR2 YYREEE, per germline (reference sequence). The V end was cut by 4 bases, the J end by 5 bases, with 15 bases between. The CDR3 loop spans 15 amino acids. The CDR3 nucleotides are TGTGCCAGCAGCCCAATGCTCCAGGGAACCGGGGAGCTGTTTTTT. Protein sequence: CASSPMLQGTGELFF.

The genes are TRBV7-9 and TRBJ1-2; possible D gene TRBD1, 6 bases. Trimming pared 3 bases from V and 6 bases from J, leaving 8 bases between. Germline-derived CDR1 and CDR2 are SEHNR and FQNEAQ (reference sequence). The CDR3 has 12 residues. CDR3 protein: CASSFNRDGYTF. The CDR3 region has the DNA TGTGCCAGCAGCTTCAACAGGGATGGCTACACCTTC.

This clone has a handful of counts. The chain has TRBV30 and TRBJ1-3; D is perhaps TRBD1 (6 bases). CDR1 is GTSNPN and CDR2 is SVGIG in the germline V gene (reference sequence). The CDR3 consists of 15 residues. V dropped 0 bases and J dropped 0 bases, with 9 bases sitting between them. CDR3 coding DNA: TGTGCCTGGAGTGTAACAGGGAACTCTGGAAACACCATATATTTT. Its protein product is CAWSVTGNSGNTIYF.

The rearrangement links TRBV6-5 to TRBJ2-7, with TRBD2 matching 7 bases. J was trimmed by 4 bases and V by 2 bases; bases with no gene match: 5. From germline, CDR1 is MNHEY and CDR2 SVGAGI. This CDR3 region has 14 residues. The CDR3 bases are TGTGCCAGCAGTTACAAGGGAGGGGAGTACGAGCAGTACTTC. The encoded protein is CASSYKGGEYEQYF.

The chain employs TRBV27 and TRBJ1-5; no clear D gene. V lost 7 bases and J lost 3, with 13 bases in between. The CDR3 totals 14 residues. Germline CDR1 reads MNHEY; CDR2 reads SMNVEV (reference sequence). CDR3 loop: CASMGKGYNQPQHF. The CDR3 bases are TGTGCCAGCATGGGAAAGGGTTACAATCAGCCCCAGCATTTT.

The chain uses TRBV29-1 and TRBJ1-1; TRBD1 agrees at 7 bases. CDR3 size: 13 residues. Germline assignment: CDR1 SQVTM and CDR2 ANQGSEA. The V gene end was trimmed by 7 bases and the J gene end by 8 bases; junction bases not matched to a gene: 13. The CDR3 reads CSAGRGRGEEAFF. The CDR3 bases are TGCAGCGCCGGGAGGGGGCGAGGGGAAGAAGCTTTCTTT.

The chain links TRBV7-3 to TRBJ2-7; D may be TRBD1 or TRBD2 (6 bases each). The V and J ends lost 6 bases and 0 bases respectively, with 12 bases between them. There are 14 residues in the CDR3. Germline CDR1 is SGHTA and CDR2 is FQGTGA. The chain's CDR3 is CASSSQGGSYEQYF. CDR3 coding DNA: TGTGCCAGCAGTTCACAGGGAGGCTCCTACGAGCAGTACTTC.

V usage is TRBV14 and J usage is TRBJ2-5; D possibly corresponds to TRBD1 (5 bases). Trimming pared 0 bases from V and 6 bases from J, leaving 14 bases between. Germline assignment: CDR1 SGHDN and CDR2 FVKESK. This CDR3 comprises 15 residues. This CDR3 reads CASSQEGSSGQTQYF. The DNA for the CDR3 is TGTGCCAGCAGCCAAGAAGGATCGTCAGGGCAGACCCAGTACTTC. Combining the CDR3 with reference TRBV14 and TRBJ2-5 gives the whole variable domain EAGVTQFPSHSVIEKGQTVTLRCDPISGHDNLYWYRRVMGKEIKFLLHFVKESKQDESGMPNNRFLAERTGGTYSTLKVQPAELEDSGVYFCASSQEGSSGQTQYFGPGTRLLVL.

The genes are TRBV16 and TRBJ1-2; TRBD1 matches at 7 bases. Germline V gene lookup returns CDR1 KGHSY and CDR2 FQNENV. CDR3 length equals 13 residues. V dropped 0 bases and J dropped 6; count of bases not matched to a gene: 1. This chain's CDR3 is CASSQSGTDGYTF. The CDR3, as DNA: TGTGCCAGCAGCCAATCGGGGACAGATGGCTACACCTTC.

This clone was observed a handful of times. The CDR3 is CASSHRDRGQYEQFF. The CDR3 DNA follows: TGTGCCAGCAGTCACCGGGACAGGGGGCAATATGAGCAGTTCTTC. The chain is built from TRBV25-1 and TRBJ2-1, with TRBD1 matching 12 bases. Germline CDR1 reads MGHDK; CDR2 reads SYGVNS. With V trimmed by 5 bases and J by 8 bases, 7 bases remained unmatched. The CDR3 totals 15 residues.

J is TRBJ2-3 and V is TRBV11-3, with D tentatively TRBD2 (6 bases). Germline assignment: CDR1 SGHNT and CDR2 YENEEA. This CDR3 contains 15 residues. The V and J ends lost 1 base and 3 bases respectively, with 11 bases between them. CDR3 region: CASSLGRGTTDTQYF. The CDR3 DNA sequence: TGTGCCAGCAGCTTAGGGCGGGGAACGACAGATACGCAGTATTTT.

The V gene is TRBV11-2, the J gene TRBJ2-1, with D perhaps TRBD2 (5 bases). The CDR3 extends over 18 amino acids. The germline V gene encodes CDR1 SGHAT and CDR2 FQNNGV. Trimming left V 5 bases short and J 4 bases short, with 24 bases between. CDR3 sequence (DNA): TGTGCCAGCAGCCCCTATCCGGGGATGGCCACCGGGTACAATGAGCAGTTCTTC. Translated: CASSPYPGMATGYNEQFF.

The chain couples TRBV4-2 to TRBJ2-1, with 7 bases fitting TRBD2. Germline CDR1 and CDR2: LGHNA and YNFKEQ. V lost 1 base to trimming and J lost 6 bases; unmatched junction nucleotides: 6. The CDR3 length is 15 residues. CDR3 DNA: TGTGCCAGCAGCCAAGGGGGAGGGGAAAGCAATGAGCAGTTCTTC. Its protein product is CASSQGGGESNEQFF.

The rearrangement uses TRBV6-1 and TRBJ2-7; D might be TRBD1 (6 bases). The V end was cut by 3 bases, the J end by 4 bases, with 13 bases between. In germline, CDR1 is MNHNS, CDR2 SASEGT. The CDR3 consists of 14 residues. CDR3 sequence (DNA): TGTGCCAGCAGTGAGAACAGGGTCAGGTACGAGCAGTACTTC. This codes for CASSENRVRYEQYF.

This clone was seen a few times. J is TRBJ1-1 and V is TRBV6-6; D call uncertain. Germline V gene sequence: CDR1 MNHNY, CDR2 SVGAGI (reference sequence). The CDR3 is 14 amino acids. Between the trimmed V and J ends, which lost 7 bases and 1 base, there was a span of 13 bases. The CDR3 sequence is CASTPTAGNTEAFF. In nucleotides, the CDR3 is TGTGCCAGCACTCCTACGGCAGGGAACACTGAAGCTTTCTTT.

This clone came up once. The chain uses TRBV19 and TRBJ1-5; D not resolved. Germline CDR1 reads LNHDA; CDR2 reads SQIVND (reference sequence). CDR3 length: 16 residues. Trimming left V 4 bases short and J 9 bases short, with 22 bases between. Written as DNA, the CDR3 is TGTGCCAGTAGTAACTCACAGCGCCCAGTGCGGACGCCCCAGCATTTT. This translates into CASSNSQRPVRTPQHF.

J is TRBJ2-2 and V is TRBV4-3, with D maybe TRBD1 (6 bases). CDR3 length: 16 residues. Trimming stripped 1 base from V and 1 base from J, with 10 bases between. Germline CDR1 and CDR2: LGHNA and YSLEER. The CDR3 sequence: CASSQAPTGNTGELFF. CDR3 bases: TGCGCCAGCAGCCAAGCCCCGACAGGGAACACCGGGGAGCTGTTTTTT.

This chain joins TRBV27 and TRBJ1-2; tentative D call: TRBD1 (6 bases). Per the germline V gene, CDR1 is MNHEY and CDR2 is SMNVEV (reference sequence). V lost 5 bases to trimming and J lost 8 bases, with 24 bases between them. The CDR3 consists of 16 residues. The CDR3 region is CASSPQPIGQPAGYTF. In DNA form, the CDR3 reads TGTGCCAGCAGTCCGCAGCCCATCGGACAGCCCGCGGGCTACACCTTC.

The rearrangement uses TRBV11-2 and TRBJ1-3, with D uncertain. This CDR3 contains 16 residues. V was cut by 0 bases and J by 5 bases, with 14 bases left in between. CDR1 is SGHAT and CDR2 is FQNNGV in the germline V gene. In DNA form, the CDR3 reads TGTGCCAGCAGCTTAGAAGGGCCCGGAGGAAGAAACACCATATATTTT. It codes for CASSLEGPGGRNTIYF.

The chain couples TRBV5-6 to TRBJ1-5; D is uncertain. The V end lost 5 bases, the J end lost 0 bases, and 9 bases lay between the germline ends. This CDR3 has 14 residues. CDR1 is SGHDT, CDR2 YYEEEE, per germline. CDR3 region: CASRRMVSNQPQHF. CDR3 in DNA: TGTGCCAGCAGAAGAATGGTTAGCAATCAGCCCCAGCATTTT.

This clone was seen more than once but under ten times. The chain carries TRBV4-1 and TRBJ2-3, with 10 bases fitting TRBD2. The trim removed 4 bases at V and 2 bases at J, leaving 9 bases unmatched. CDR3 length: 17 residues. CDR1 and CDR2 from the germline V gene are MGHRA and YSYEKL. The CDR3 is CASSLPEREGTTDTQYF. DNA for the CDR3: TGCGCCAGCAGCCTCCCAGAGCGGGAGGGAACCACAGATACGCAGTATTTT.

This rearrangement joins TRBV27 to TRBJ2-7, with D possibly being TRBD1 or TRBD2 (6 bases each). Trimming left V 3 bases short and J 6 bases short, with 15 bases between. The CDR3 runs to 14 residues. Germline V CDR1 and CDR2: MNHEY, SMNVEV (reference sequence). CDR3 bases: TGTGCCAGCAGTTTCGCCTTCAGGGGAGGCGAGCAGTACTTC. It yields the protein CASSFAFRGGEQYF.

The gene calls are TRBV5-1 and TRBJ1-1, with 8 bases identical to TRBD1. Trimming took 0 bases from V and 3 from J; bases not matched to a gene: 1. The CDR3 extends over 14 amino acids. CDR1 is SGHRS, CDR2 YFSETQ, per germline. This chain's CDR3 is CASSLGTGYTEAFF. CDR3 bases: TGCGCCAGCAGCTTGGGGACAGGGTACACTGAAGCTTTCTTT.

This clone was seen just once. This chain uses TRBV5-6 with TRBJ1-2; D is unresolved. Trimming left V 0 bases short and J 1 base short, with 4 bases between. Germline CDR1 reads SGHDT; CDR2 reads YYEEEE. The CDR3 is 13 residues long. The CDR3 nucleotides are TGTGCCAGCAGCTTGGTGTATAACTATGGCTACACCTTC. Translation gives CASSLVYNYGYTF.

The J gene is TRBJ2-7, the V gene TRBV5-1; the D gene is possibly TRBD1 (5 bases). CDR3 length equals 14 residues. CDR1 is SGHRS and CDR2 is YFSETQ in the germline V gene. V was pared by 0 bases and J by 5 bases, with 12 bases between. CDR3 amino acids: CASSLEGRAHEQYF. DNA of the CDR3: TGCGCCAGCAGCTTGGAGGGCAGGGCCCACGAGCAGTACTTC.

The gene calls are TRBV28 and TRBJ2-3, with TRBD2 as a possible D gene (5 bases). V gave up 6 bases and J gave up 0 bases, with 10 bases separating them. Germline V gives CDR1 MDHEN, CDR2 SYDVKM. The CDR3 sequence is 14 residues long. CDR3 amino acids: CASSLSESTDTQYF. The CDR3 region has the DNA TGTGCCAGCAGCCTTAGCGAGAGCACAGATACGCAGTATTTT.

The genes are TRBV1 and TRBJ2-7; the D segment call TRBD2 is taken from the table without a DNA check. TRBV1 is termed a pseudogene. This CDR3 has 15 amino acids. CDR3 in amino acids: CTSSQVASGPYEQYF. The CDR3 DNA reads as TGCACCAGCAGCCAAGTGGCTAGCGGACCCTACGAGCAGTACTTC.

The chain couples TRBV18 to TRBJ2-7; 10 bases are a match to TRBD1. CDR1 and CDR2 from the germline V gene are KGHSH and LQKENI. V lost 6 bases, J lost 3 bases, and 14 bases stayed unmatched. CDR3 size: 17 residues. CDR3 nucleotide sequence: TGTGCCAGCTCGTACCTTATCGGGGACAGGGGACTCTACGAGCAGTACTTC. This sequence encodes CASSYLIGDRGLYEQYF.

The rearrangement joins TRBV27 to TRBJ1-1, with TRBD1 identical over 7 bases. There are 14 residues in the CDR3. Germline V gene lookup returns CDR1 MNHEY and CDR2 SMNVEV (reference sequence). V shed 6 bases and J 4 bases; nucleotides not matched to a gene: 8. The CDR3 nucleotides read TGTGCCAGCAGCTTGACAGGGAGCAGCACTGAAGCTTTCTTT. Its translation: CASSLTGSSTEAFF.

The chain has TRBV12-5 and TRBJ2-3, with unresolved D. Germline assignment: CDR1 LGHNT and CDR2 FRNRAP. The CDR3 is 10 residues long. V lost 5 bases and J 7 bases, leaving 4 bases between the germline ends. In nucleotides, the CDR3 is TGTGCTAGTGGTACCCATACGCAGTATTTT. This sequence encodes CASGTHTQYF.